This is a list of T cell receptor beta chains from one sample in a study of cytomegalovirus exposure and HLA in healthy donors. Assay used: immunoSEQ multiplex PCR; TCRdb lists only in-frame clones, some missing. Of about 88,000 clones listed, 85% to 90% are singletons. The specimen was PBMCs. These receptors originate from a man younger than 35 in good health and CMV-seronegative. The CDR3 runs from the conserved cysteine through the conserved F or W. A D gene is named only where the DNA matches it firmly. A row's size may be missing; if present it is once, few, many or a size class.

>TRBD2|TRBV7-6|TRBJ2-1|-|17
CASSLRASGSSYNEQFF
TGTGCCAGCAGCTTAAGGGCTAGCGGGAGCTCCTACAATGAGCAGTTCTTC
>TRBD1|TRBV19|TRBJ1-3|-|15
CASFTGQLSGNTIYF
TGTGCCAGTTTCACGGGACAGCTCTCTGGAAACACCATATATTTT
>-|TRBV5-8|TRBJ2-3|-|18
CASRPGYRRPSSTDTQYF
TGTGCCAGCAGACCTGGCTATAGGAGACCGTCTAGCACAGATACGCAGTATTTT
>TRBD2|TRBV12-5|TRBJ2-1|-|16
CASALWTSGRYNEQFF
TGTGCTAGTGCCCTCTGGACTAGCGGGAGGTACAATGAGCAGTTCTTC
>-|TRBV19|TRBJ2-1|-|15
CASTPLGGSYNEQFF
TGTGCCAGTACGCCCCTAGGGGGATCCTACAATGAGCAGTTCTTC
>-|TRBV29-1|TRBJ2-3|-|14
CSVGRRGGTDTQYF
TGCAGCGTGGGTAGGCGGGGAGGCACAGATACGCAGTATTTT
>-|TRBV7-2|TRBJ2-3|-|13
CASGGRTGDTQYF
TGTGCCAGCGGTGGCAGAACGGGGGATACGCAGTATTTT
>-|TRBV6-1|TRBJ2-4|few|15
CASSDRRDIGNIQYF
TGTGCCAGCAGTGATCGAAGGGACATCGGGAACATTCAGTACTTC
>-|TRBV7-9|TRBJ2-3|once|18
CASNLLRAGGSSTDTQYF
TGTGCCAGCAATCTTCTTAGGGCGGGCGGTTCTAGCACAGATACGCAGTATTTT
>-|TRBV29-1|TRBJ1-1|-|11
CSTGQPTEAFF
TGCAGCACCGGACAGCCCACTGAAGCTTTCTTT
>-|TRBV28|TRBJ2-5|-|14
CASSLLVSKETQYF
TGTGCCAGCAGTTTGCTGGTCAGTAAAGAGACCCAGTACTTC
>-|TRBV5-4|TRBJ2-2|-|14
CASSLGVATGELFF
TGTGCCAGCAGCTTGGGCGTAGCGACCGGGGAGCTGTTTTTT
>-|TRBV27|TRBJ1-1|-|13
CASSLSGGGEAFF
TGTGCCAGCAGTTTATCGGGGGGGGGTGAAGCTTTCTTT
>TRBD1|TRBV5-1|TRBJ2-3|-|17
CASSESPGGAGTDTQYF
TGCGCCAGCAGCGAATCCCCAGGGGGCGCAGGCACAGATACGCAGTATTTT
>-|TRBV9|TRBJ1-3|-|17
CASSPHSLFSAGNTIYF
TGTGCCAGCAGCCCCCATTCCCTGTTCTCAGCTGGAAACACCATATATTTT
>-|TRBV18|TRBJ2-7|-|14
CASSPGLTSDGQYF
TGTGCCAGCTCACCAGGGCTGACTAGTGACGGGCAGTACTTC
>-|TRBV18|TRBJ1-3|once|15
CASSAQDLSGNTIYF
TGTGCCAGCTCAGCTCAGGATCTCTCTGGAAACACCATATATTTT
>-|TRBV13|TRBJ1-2|-|13
CASSLYGGRGYTF
TGTGCCAGCAGCTTATACGGGGGAAGAGGCTACACCTTC
>TRBD2|TRBV7-2|TRBJ2-3|few|14
CASSLRGGTDTQYF
TGTGCCAGCAGCTTACGGGGGGGCACAGATACGCAGTATTTT
>TRBD1|TRBV7-9|TRBJ2-1|-|16
CASSHRGQNSYNEQFF
TGTGCCAGCAGCCATAGGGGACAGAATAGCTACAATGAGCAGTTCTTC
>-|TRBV11-2|TRBJ2-7|-|14
CASSLQGGRYEQYF
TGTGCCAGCAGCTTACAGGGGGGAAGGTACGAGCAGTACTTC
>-|TRBV11-2|TRBJ2-7|-|13
CASSLVSSYEQYF
TGTGCCAGCAGCTTAGTTTCCTCCTACGAGCAGTACTTC
>TRBD1|TRBV2|TRBJ1-6|-|14
CASSYRDRDSPLHF
TGTGCCAGCAGTTACCGGGACAGGGATTCACCCCTCCACTTT